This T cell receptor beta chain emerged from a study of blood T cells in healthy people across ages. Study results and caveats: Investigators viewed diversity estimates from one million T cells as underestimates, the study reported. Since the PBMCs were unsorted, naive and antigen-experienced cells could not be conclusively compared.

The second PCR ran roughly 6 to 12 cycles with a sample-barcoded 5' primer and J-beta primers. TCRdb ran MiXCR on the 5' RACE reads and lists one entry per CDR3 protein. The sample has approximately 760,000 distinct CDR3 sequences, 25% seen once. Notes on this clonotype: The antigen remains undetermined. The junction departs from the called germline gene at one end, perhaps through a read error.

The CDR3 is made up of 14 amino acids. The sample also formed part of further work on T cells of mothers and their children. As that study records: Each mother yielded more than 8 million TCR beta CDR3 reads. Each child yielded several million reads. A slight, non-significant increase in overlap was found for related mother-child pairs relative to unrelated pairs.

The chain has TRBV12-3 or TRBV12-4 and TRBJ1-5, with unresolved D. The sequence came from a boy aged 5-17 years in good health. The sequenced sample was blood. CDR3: CACSLAAGNGPQHF. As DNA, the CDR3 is TGTGCCTGCAGTTTAGCAGCGGGGAATGGTCCCCAGCATTTT.